This TCR beta chain was identified during a study of immune evolution from preneoplasia to lung adenocarcinoma. Study-wide results and caveats: Normal lung had the highest top T cell clone frequencies.

Repertoires were generated with immunoSEQ multiplex PCR, while TCRdb's copy carries only in-frame clones and drops some. The sample lists under 3,500 clones; roughly four fifths were seen once. With respect to this clone: Its matching antigen is unknown.

Germline V lookup: CDR1 SGHDT, CDR2 YYEEEE. The CDR3 has 16 residues. Trimming left V 0 bases short and J 3 bases short, with 12 bases between. V is TRBV5-6 and J is TRBJ2-2; D might be TRBD2 (6 bases). The specimen was FFPE adjacent normal lung tissue. This clonotype was obtained from a person aged 35-49 years with lung adenocarcinoma. The DNA of the CDR3 is TGTGCCAGCAGCTTGGGGCGGGGAGCCTACACCGGGGAGCTGTTTTTT. It specifies CASSLGRGAYTGELFF.